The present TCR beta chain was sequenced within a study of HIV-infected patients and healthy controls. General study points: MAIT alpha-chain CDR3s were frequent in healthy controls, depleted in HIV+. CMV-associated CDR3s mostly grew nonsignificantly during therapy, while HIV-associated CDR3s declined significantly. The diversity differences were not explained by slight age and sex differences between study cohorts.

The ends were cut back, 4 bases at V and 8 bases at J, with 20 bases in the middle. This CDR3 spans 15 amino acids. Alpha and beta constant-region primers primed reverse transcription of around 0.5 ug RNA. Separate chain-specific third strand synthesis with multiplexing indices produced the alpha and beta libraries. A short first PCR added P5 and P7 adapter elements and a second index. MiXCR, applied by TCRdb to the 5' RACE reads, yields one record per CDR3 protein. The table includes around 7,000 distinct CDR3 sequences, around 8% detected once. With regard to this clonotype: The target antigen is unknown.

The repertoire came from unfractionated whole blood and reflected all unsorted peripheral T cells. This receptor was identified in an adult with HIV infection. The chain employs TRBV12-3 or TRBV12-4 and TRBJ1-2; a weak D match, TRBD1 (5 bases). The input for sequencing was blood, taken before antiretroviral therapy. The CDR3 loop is CASSYTQGFGDGYTF. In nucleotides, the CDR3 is TGTGCCAGCAGTTACACTCAGGGATTCGGCGACGGCTACACCTTC.